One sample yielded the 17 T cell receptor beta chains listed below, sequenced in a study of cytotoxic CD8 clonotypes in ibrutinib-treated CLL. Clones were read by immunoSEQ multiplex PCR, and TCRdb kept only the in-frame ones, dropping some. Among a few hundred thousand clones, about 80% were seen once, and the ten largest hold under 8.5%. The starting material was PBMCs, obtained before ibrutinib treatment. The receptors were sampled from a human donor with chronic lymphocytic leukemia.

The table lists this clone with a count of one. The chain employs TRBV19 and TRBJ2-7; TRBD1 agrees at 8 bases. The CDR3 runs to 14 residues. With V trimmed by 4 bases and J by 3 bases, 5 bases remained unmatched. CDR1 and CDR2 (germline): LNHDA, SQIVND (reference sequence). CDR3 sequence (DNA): TGTGCCAGTAGTAAGGGACAGGAGCTCTACGAGCAGTACTTC. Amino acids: CASSKGQELYEQYF.

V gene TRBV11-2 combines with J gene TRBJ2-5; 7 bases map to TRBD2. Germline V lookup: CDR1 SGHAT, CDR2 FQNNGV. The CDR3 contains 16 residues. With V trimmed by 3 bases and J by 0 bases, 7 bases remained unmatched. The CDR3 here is CASSFGGGEYQETQYF. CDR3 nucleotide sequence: TGTGCCAGCAGCTTTGGTGGGGGGGAATACCAAGAGACCCAGTACTTC.

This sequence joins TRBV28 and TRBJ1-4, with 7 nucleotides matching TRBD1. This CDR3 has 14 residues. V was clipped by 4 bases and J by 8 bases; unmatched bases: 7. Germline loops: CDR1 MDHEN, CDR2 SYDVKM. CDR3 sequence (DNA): TGTGCCAGCAGTTCCGGACAGGTCTCCGAAAAACTGTTTTTT. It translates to CASSSGQVSEKLFF.

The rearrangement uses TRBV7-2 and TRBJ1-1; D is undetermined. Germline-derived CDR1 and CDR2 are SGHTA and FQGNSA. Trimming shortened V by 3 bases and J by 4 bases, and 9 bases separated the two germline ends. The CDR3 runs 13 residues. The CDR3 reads CASSFERGTEAFF. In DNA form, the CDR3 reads TGTGCCAGCAGCTTCGAGAGAGGCACTGAAGCTTTCTTT.

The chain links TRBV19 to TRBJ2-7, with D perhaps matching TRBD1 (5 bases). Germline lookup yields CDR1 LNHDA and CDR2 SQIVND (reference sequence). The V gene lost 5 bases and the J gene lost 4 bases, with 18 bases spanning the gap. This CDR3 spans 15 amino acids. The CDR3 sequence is CASSADSSLGYEQYF. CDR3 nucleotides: TGTGCCAGTAGTGCAGACAGTAGTTTGGGGTACGAGCAGTACTTC.

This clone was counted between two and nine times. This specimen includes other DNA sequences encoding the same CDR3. The CDR3 DNA reads as TGTGCCAGCAGCCGGACTAGCGGCCTATACGAGCAGTACTTC. Translation: CASSRTSGLYEQYF. J is TRBJ2-7 and V is TRBV27; 10 positions match TRBD2. Per the germline V gene, CDR1 is MNHEY and CDR2 is SMNVEV (reference sequence). The CDR3 has 14 amino acids. The V and J ends lost 6 bases and 4 bases, in that order; junction bases with no gene match: 6.

CDR3 amino acids: CASSGRPFYEQYF. The CDR3 region has the DNA TGTGCCAGCAGTGGGAGACCGTTCTACGAGCAGTACTTC. The chain joins TRBV27 to TRBJ2-7; D may be TRBD2 (5 bases). This CDR3 comprises 13 residues. Germline V gene data show CDR1 as MNHEY and CDR2 as SMNVEV (reference sequence). The germline V and J ends were trimmed by 5 bases and 3 bases, with 11 bases remaining between them.

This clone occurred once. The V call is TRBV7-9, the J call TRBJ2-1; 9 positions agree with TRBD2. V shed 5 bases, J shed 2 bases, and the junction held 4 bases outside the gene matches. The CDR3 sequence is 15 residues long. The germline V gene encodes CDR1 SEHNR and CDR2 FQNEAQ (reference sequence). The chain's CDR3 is CASSRLAEPYNEQFF. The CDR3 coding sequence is TGTGCCAGCAGCAGACTAGCGGAACCCTACAATGAGCAGTTCTTC.

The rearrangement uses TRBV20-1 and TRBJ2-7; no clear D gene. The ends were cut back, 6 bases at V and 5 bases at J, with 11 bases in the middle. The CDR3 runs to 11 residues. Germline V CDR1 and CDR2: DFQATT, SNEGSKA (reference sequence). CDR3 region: CSATDLNEQYF. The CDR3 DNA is TGCAGTGCCACAGACTTGAACGAGCAGTACTTC.

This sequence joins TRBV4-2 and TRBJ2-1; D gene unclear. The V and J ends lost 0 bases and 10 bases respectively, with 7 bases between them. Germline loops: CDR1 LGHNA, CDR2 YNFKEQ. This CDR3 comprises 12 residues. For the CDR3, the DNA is TGTGCCAGCAGCCAAGATTTTTCGGAGCAGTTCTTC. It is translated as CASSQDFSEQFF.

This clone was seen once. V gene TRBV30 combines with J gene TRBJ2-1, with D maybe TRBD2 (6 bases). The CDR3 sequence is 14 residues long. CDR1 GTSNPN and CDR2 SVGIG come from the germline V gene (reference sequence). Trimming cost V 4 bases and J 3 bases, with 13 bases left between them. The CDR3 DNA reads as TGTGCCTGGACGGGACTCCAGTACTACAATGAGCAGTTCTTC. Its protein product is CAWTGLQYYNEQFF.

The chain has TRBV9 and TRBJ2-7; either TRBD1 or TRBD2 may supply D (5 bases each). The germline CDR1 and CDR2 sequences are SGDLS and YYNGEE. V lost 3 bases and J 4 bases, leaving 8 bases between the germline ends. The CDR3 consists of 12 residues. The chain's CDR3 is CASSGGGYEQYF. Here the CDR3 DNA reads TGTGCCAGCAGCGGTGGGGGATACGAGCAGTACTTC.

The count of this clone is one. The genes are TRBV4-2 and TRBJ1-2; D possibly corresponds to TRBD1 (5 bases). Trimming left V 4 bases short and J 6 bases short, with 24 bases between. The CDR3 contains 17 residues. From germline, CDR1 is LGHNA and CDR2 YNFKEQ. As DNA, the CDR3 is TGTGCCAGCAGCCTTCCTGGGGGTAACAGGTTAAGGGATGGCTACACCTTC. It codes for CASSLPGGNRLRDGYTF.

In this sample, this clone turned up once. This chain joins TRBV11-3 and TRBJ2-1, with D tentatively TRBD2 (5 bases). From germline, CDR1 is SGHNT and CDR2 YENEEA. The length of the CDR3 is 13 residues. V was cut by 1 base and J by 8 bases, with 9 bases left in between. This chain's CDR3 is CASSLGRTHEQFF. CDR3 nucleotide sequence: TGTGCCAGCAGCTTAGGCAGGACTCATGAGCAGTTCTTC.

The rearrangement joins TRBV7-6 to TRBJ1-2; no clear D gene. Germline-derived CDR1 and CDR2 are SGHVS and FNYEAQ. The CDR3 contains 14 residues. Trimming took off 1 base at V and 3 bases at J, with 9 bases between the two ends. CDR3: CASSLDRGDYGYTF. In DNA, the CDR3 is TGTGCCAGCAGCTTAGACCGGGGTGACTATGGCTACACCTTC.

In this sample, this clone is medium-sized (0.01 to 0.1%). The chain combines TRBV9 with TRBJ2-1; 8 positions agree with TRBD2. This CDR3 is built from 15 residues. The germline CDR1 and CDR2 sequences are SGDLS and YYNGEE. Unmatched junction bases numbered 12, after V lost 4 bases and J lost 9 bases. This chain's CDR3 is CASSSGRAGGGEQFF. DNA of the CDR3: TGTGCCAGCAGCTCCGGGAGGGCCGGGGGCGGTGAGCAGTTCTTC.

The CDR3 nucleotides are TGTGCCAGCAGAGCGGGTTACAATGAGCAGTTCTTC. Translated, it gives CASRAGYNEQFF. The rearrangement joins TRBV13 to TRBJ2-1; TRBD2 is a possible D gene (6 bases). The CDR3 extends over 12 amino acids. CDR1 and CDR2 (germline): PRHDT, FYEKMQ (reference sequence). Trimming took off 6 bases at V and 4 bases at J, with 7 bases between the two ends.